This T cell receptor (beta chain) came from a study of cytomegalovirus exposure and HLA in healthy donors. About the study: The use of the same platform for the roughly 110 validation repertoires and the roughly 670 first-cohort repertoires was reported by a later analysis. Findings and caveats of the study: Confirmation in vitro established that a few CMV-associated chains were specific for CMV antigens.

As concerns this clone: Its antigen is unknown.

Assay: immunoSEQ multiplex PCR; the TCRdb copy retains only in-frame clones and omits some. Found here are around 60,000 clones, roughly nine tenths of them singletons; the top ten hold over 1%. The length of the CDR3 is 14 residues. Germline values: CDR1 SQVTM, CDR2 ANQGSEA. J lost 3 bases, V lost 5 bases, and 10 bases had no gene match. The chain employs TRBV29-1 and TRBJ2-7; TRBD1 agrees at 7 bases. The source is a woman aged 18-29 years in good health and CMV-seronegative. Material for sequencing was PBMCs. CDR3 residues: CSVRDSQSFYEQYF. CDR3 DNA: TGCAGCGTTCGGGACAGCCAGTCCTTCTACGAGCAGTACTTC.